This TCR beta chain appears in the sequencing data of a study of identical twins. Findings and limits, study-wide: There was more out-of-frame TCR alpha sharing in monozygotic twins than models estimated. Out-of-frame alpha sequences shared by twins were enriched for low generation probability. Excess twin sharing in beta out-of-frame sequences was weaker.

The junction had 5 bases not matched to a gene; V was cut back by 2 bases and J by 3 bases. Germline V gene lookup returns CDR1 MGHDK and CDR2 SYGVNS. There are 16 residues in the CDR3. TCRdb used MiXCR to reprocess the 5' RACE reads, holding one entry per CDR3 protein. Among 1.5 million to 2 million distinct CDR3 sequences listed, around 29% were seen once. In regard to this clonotype: Its antigen is unidentified.

This TCR was sampled from a newborn girl in good health. The genes are TRBV25-1 and TRBJ2-7; 12 nucleotides agree with TRBD2. What was sequenced was cord blood. The CDR3 bases are TGTGCCAGCAGTGAACCGAGGACTAGCGGGGTCTACGAGCAGTACTTC. Residues: CASSEPRTSGVYEQYF.